The rows below give T cell receptor beta chains drawn from one sample of a study of blood T cell repertoires in COVID-19. Only in-frame clones appear in the TCRdb table, and some are missing; sequencing was by immunoSEQ multiplex PCR. The sample lists fewer than 300,000 clones; 70% to 90% were seen once. The sequenced sample consisted of peripheral blood. The receptor source for this set is a woman aged 40-49 years who had recovered from COVID-19. The CDR3 runs from the conserved cysteine through the conserved F or W. The D gene is left open where the match is weak. Some rows have no size entry. The others give once, few or many, or a class for an expanded clone.

D,J,V,size,CDR3,DNA
TRBD2,TRBJ2-1,TRBV7-6,.,CASSPGTSGEGRNEQFF,TGTGCCAGCAGCCCCGGGACTAGCGGAGAGGGGAGGAATGAGCAGTTCTTC
TRBD2,TRBJ2-2,TRBV28,.,CASSFRGGAGGLAETTGELFF,TGTGCCAGCAGTTTCCGGGGGGGGGCGGGAGGACTAGCGGAGACCACCGGGGAGCTGTTTTTT
.,TRBJ2-7,TRBV12-3/TRBV12-4,.,CASSFLRQTTQYF,TGTGCCAGCAGTTTTCTCCGTCAGACTACCCAGTACTTC
.,TRBJ1-1,TRBV6-2/TRBV6-3,.,CASSPRGVGYTEAFF,TGTGCCAGCAGCCCACGGGGGGTGGGTTACACTGAAGCTTTCTTT
TRBD1,TRBJ1-2,TRBV7-3,.,CASSPGDRGFGYTF,TGTGCCAGCAGCCCGGGGGACAGGGGCTTTGGCTACACCTTC
TRBD1,TRBJ1-2,TRBV7-9,once,CASTPTGVGGYTF,TGTGCCAGCACCCCGACAGGGGTGGGTGGCTACACCTTC
TRBD1,TRBJ1-2,TRBV30,.,CAWSVRNRGSYGYTF,TGTGCCTGGAGTGTACGGAACAGGGGCAGTTATGGCTACACCTTC
TRBD1,TRBJ2-7,TRBV10-3,.,CAISEGGTGGSYEQYF,TGTGCCATCAGTGAGGGAGGGACAGGGGGCTCCTACGAGCAGTACTTC
.,TRBJ2-1,TRBV11-2,.,CASSLLRRGHNEQFF,TGTGCCAGCAGCTTACTACGGCGGGGCCACAATGAGCAGTTCTTC
TRBD1,TRBJ1-2,TRBV27,few,CASSLSQGAPFSGYTF,TGTGCCAGCAGTTTGTCACAGGGGGCGCCTTTTAGTGGCTACACCTTC
.,TRBJ2-7,TRBV29-1,.,CSVEVTARGYEQYF,TGCAGCGTTGAGGTGACAGCAAGGGGGTACGAGCAGTACTTC
.,TRBJ2-3,TRBV21-1,once,CASSNGPGESTDTQYF,TGTGCCAGCAGCAACGGTCCGGGGGAAAGCACAGATACGCAGTATTTT
TRBD1,TRBJ1-6,TRBV5-4,once,CASSNGQGYNSPLHF,TGTGCCAGCAGCAACGGACAGGGCTATAATTCACCCCTCCACTTT
TRBD1,TRBJ1-6,TRBV24-1,.,CATSDRGDSPLHF,TGTGCCACTTCGGACAGGGGCGATTCACCCCTCCACTTT
TRBD2,TRBJ2-3,TRBV19,.,CASSPGLAGLTDTQYF,TGTGCCAGTAGCCCCGGACTAGCGGGACTCACAGATACGCAGTATTTT
.,TRBJ1-5,TRBV3-1/TRBV3-2,.,CASSQDGGGVGNQPQHF,TGTGCCAGCAGCCAAGATGGGGGGGGAGTAGGCAATCAGCCCCAGCATTTT
.,TRBJ2-1,TRBV7-8,.,CASSSEGSGIYNEQFF,TGTGCCAGCTCCTCCGAGGGTAGCGGCATTTACAATGAGCAGTTCTTC
.,TRBJ1-1,TRBV19,.,CASSKPWQALSAFF,TGTGCCAGTAGTAAGCCGTGGCAGGCCTTAAGTGCTTTCTTT
TRBD1,TRBJ2-7,TRBV19,.,CASSQGQGAYEQYF,TGTGCCAGTAGCCAGGGCCAGGGGGCCTACGAGCAGTACTTC
.,TRBJ2-1,TRBV18,.,CASSPPRAGALYNEQFF,TGTGCCAGCTCACCACCGCGGGCAGGGGCTTTGTACAATGAGCAGTTCTTC
.,TRBJ1-4,TRBV7-8,.,CASSYPGGHGRAGEKLFF,TGTGCCAGCAGCTACCCGGGGGGACACGGGAGGGCAGGGGAAAAACTGTTTTTT
.,TRBJ1-4,TRBV4-3,once,CASSQVVGGVAGKLFF,TGCGCCAGCAGCCAAGTCGTCGGGGGGGTGGCCGGAAAACTGTTTTTT
.,TRBJ1-4,TRBV5-1,.,CASSLTGKSNEKLFF,TGCGCCAGCAGCCTGACGGGAAAGTCTAATGAAAAACTGTTTTTT
TRBD1,TRBJ1-2,TRBV5-1,.,CASSPTGASPSGYTF,TGCGCCAGCAGCCCCACAGGGGCAAGCCCGTCCGGCTACACCTTC
TRBD1,TRBJ2-5,TRBV5-1,.,CASSRMPGQTQETQYF,TGCGCCAGCAGCCGGATGCCGGGACAGACACAAGAGACCCAGTACTTC
.,TRBJ1-1,TRBV5-1,.,CASSLMLGENTEAFF,TGCGCCAGCAGCTTGATGTTGGGAGAAAACACTGAAGCTTTCTTT
.,TRBJ1-2,TRBV10-3,.,CAITGGRGDGYTF,TGTGCCATCACCGGGGGGCGGGGCGATGGCTACACCTTC
TRBD1,TRBJ1-4,TRBV5-1,.,CASSSTTGYGEKLFF,TGCGCCAGCAGCTCAACGACAGGGTACGGTGAAAAACTGTTTTTT
TRBD2,TRBJ2-1,TRBV6-4,.,CAGSDSSGSYNEQFF,TGTGCCGGCAGTGACTCTAGCGGGAGCTACAATGAGCAGTTCTTC